The 10 T cell receptor beta chains below come from one sample, sequenced in a study of blood T cell repertoires in COVID-19. Profiled with immunoSEQ multiplex PCR; TCRdb holds only in-frame clones, not every one. The sample records around 72,000 clones, roughly 83% being singletons. The sample was peripheral blood. The receptor set was obtained from a woman older than 75 with acute or convalescent COVID-19.

The chain joins TRBV24-1 to TRBJ2-1; D is unresolved. The CDR3 covers 12 residues. From germline, CDR1 is KGHDR and CDR2 SFDVKD. V lost 7 bases and J lost 9, with 12 bases in between. The DNA of the CDR3 is TGTGCCACCAGCCTCAGGTCGAGTGAGCAGTTCTTC. Translating gives CATSLRSSEQFF.

The genes are TRBV19 and TRBJ2-3, with 13 bases lining up with TRBD2. Trimming took 0 bases from V and 7 from J; bases not matched to a gene: 4. Germline assignment: CDR1 LNHDA and CDR2 SQIVND (reference sequence). This CDR3 comprises 16 residues. The CDR3 sequence: CASSIDTSGGAYTQYF. CDR3 DNA: TGTGCCAGTAGTATAGATACTAGCGGGGGGGCTTATACGCAGTATTTT. Looking up the rest from reference TRBV19 and TRBJ2-3 gives the full variable domain: DGGITQSPKYLFRKEGQNVTLSCEQNLNHDAMYWYRQDPGQGLRLIYYSQIVNDFQKGDIAEGYSVSREKKESFPLTVTSAQKNPTAFYLCASSIDTSGGAYTQYFGPGTRLTVL.

This clone was counted only a few times. This sequence joins TRBV18 and TRBJ1-5; no clear D. CDR3 length: 18 amino acids. Germline values: CDR1 KGHSH, CDR2 LQKENI. V was shortened by 4 bases and J by 0 bases, with 19 bases between the two germline ends. In DNA form, the CDR3 reads TGTGCCAGCTCACTTCTGGGGTGGACTGAATATAGCAATCAGCCCCAGCATTTT. As protein: CASSLLGWTEYSNQPQHF.

The CDR3 is CASGRGVEDGYTF. The CDR3 DNA reads TGTGCCTCCGGGCGGGGGGTAGAGGATGGCTACACCTTC. V gene TRBV5-4 combines with J gene TRBJ1-2; D may be TRBD1 (5 bases). V was trimmed by 10 bases and J by 6 bases, leaving 19 bases between them. Germline V lookup: CDR1 SGHNT, CDR2 YYREEE (reference sequence). CDR3 length equals 13 residues.

The chain combines TRBV30 with TRBJ1-5; a possible D gene is TRBD1 (6 bases). CDR1 and CDR2 (germline): GTSNPN, SVGIG (reference sequence). Trimming stripped 3 bases from V and 2 bases from J, with 11 bases between. The CDR3 covers 14 residues. CDR3 DNA: TGTGCCTGGAGCACAGGGCAGGGCAATCAGCCCCAGCATTTT. Protein product: CAWSTGQGNQPQHF.

The V and J genes are TRBV7-3 and TRBJ2-2; perhaps TRBD1 as D (6 bases). The germline V gene has CDR1 SGHTA and CDR2 FQGTGA. The CDR3 spans 14 residues. V gave up 5 bases and J gave up 1 base, with 8 bases separating them. For the CDR3, the DNA is TGTGCCAGCAGCACGGACAGGAACACCGGGGAGCTGTTTTTT. Protein: CASSTDRNTGELFF. Combining the CDR3 with reference TRBV7-3 and TRBJ2-2 gives the whole variable domain GAGVSQTPSNKVTEKGKYVELRCDPISGHTALYWYRQSLGQGPEFLIYFQGTGAADDSGLPNDRFFAVRPEGSVSTLKIQRTERGDSAVYLCASSTDRNTGELFFGEGSRLTVL.

The chain joins TRBV12-2 to TRBJ1-5; TRBD1 reflects the table's D call only, with no check against the DNA. TRBV12-2 is reported as a pseudogene. This CDR3 contains 16 residues. The DNA of the CDR3 is TGTGCAAGTCGCCCGGACAGGGGGCTTTATTTTCAGCCCCAGCATTTT. It yields the protein CASRPDRGLYFQPQHF.

The rearrangement links TRBV7-9 to TRBJ2-7; TRBD2 aligns across 9 bases. This CDR3 region has 19 residues. Trimming removed 7 bases from V and 0 bases from J; junction bases left unmatched: 19. Germline V gives CDR1 SEHNR, CDR2 FQNEAQ (reference sequence). This chain's CDR3 is CASTTLGASGTWSSYEQYF. The CDR3 DNA reads TGTGCCAGCACCACCCTGGGAGCTAGCGGGACCTGGAGCTCCTACGAGCAGTACTTC.

The chain recombines TRBV12-3 or TRBV12-4 with TRBJ1-1, with unresolved D. CDR3 length: 12 amino acids. The V gene lost 6 bases and the J gene lost 4 bases, with 9 bases spanning the gap. CDR3 nucleotide sequence: TGTGCCAGCAGCTATGGTGTCACTGAAGCTTTCTTT. Its translation is CASSYGVTEAFF.

The rearrangement links TRBV27 to TRBJ2-1; TRBD2 matches at 11 bases. The ends lost 3 bases at V and 5 bases at J; junction bases unmatched: 3. CDR1 is MNHEY, CDR2 SMNVEV, per germline (reference sequence). The CDR3 runs 15 residues. CDR3 amino acids: CASSFLGLADNEQFF. The CDR3 nucleotides read TGTGCCAGCAGTTTTTTGGGACTAGCGGACAATGAGCAGTTCTTC.